This is a list of T cell receptor beta chains from one sample in a study of post-analysis software for immune sequencing data. In TCRdb, the PCR reads were re-called with MiXCR into one record per CDR3 protein. The sample holds 750,000 to 950,000 distinct CDR3 sequences; around 50% are singletons and the top ten take under 6%. The specimen was blood. The receptors were gathered from a girl aged 5 to 17 with multiple sclerosis. Both conserved end residues are part of each CDR3. A clone size is listed for some rows: how often the clone was seen (once, few, many), or a class if it is expanded.

v_call,clone_size,j_call,cdr3_aa
TRBV4-2,-,TRBJ2-7,CASSQEKLAGVGSYEQYF
TRBV6-1,-,TRBJ1-2,CASNRVNGYTF
TRBV29-1,-,TRBJ1-2,CSGGSPGVNYGYTF
TRBV24-1,-,TRBJ2-3,CATSDTKGALNTQYF
TRBV7-3,-,TRBJ1-2,CASSPNLGGGYTF
TRBV30,-,TRBJ1-2,CAWSVRGQGYTF
TRBV7-9,-,TRBJ1-1,CASSWSGTSGTEAFF
TRBV4-1,few,TRBJ2-3,CASSQRSPDTQYF
TRBV6-5,-,TRBJ2-2,CASSYFRGLAGGPNTGELFF
TRBV27,-,TRBJ2-7,CASIPAGGVGEQYF
TRBV5-1,-,-,CASSLGSGAAETQYF
TRBV6-4,-,TRBJ2-1,CASSDSRGYNERYF
TRBV7-8,-,TRBJ2-5,CASSSDGLAGSPETQYF
TRBV9,-,TRBJ2-4,CASSPRQGGMNIQYF
TRBV14,-,TRBJ2-5,CASSQDSNSQETQYF
TRBV7-9,-,TRBJ2-4,CASSLVEAKNIQYF
TRBV5-1,-,TRBJ2-1,CASSYWDSPGEQFF
TRBV6-5,-,-,CASSNEGTRFQETQYF
TRBV7-2,-,TRBJ2-1,CASSWASGSPHEQFF
TRBV4-2,few,TRBJ2-7,CASSPGPTGGNYEQYF
TRBV10-3,-,TRBJ1-1,CAISAYGTVMNTEAFF
TRBV10-3,-,TRBJ2-7,CAIRSVSSYEQYF
TRBV13,few,TRBJ2-4,CASSVELAGGSTSAKNIQYF
TRBV27,-,TRBJ1-3,CASRPGTDSGNTIYF
TRBV12-3/TRBV12-4,-,TRBJ1-6,CASSTTGSTDSPLHF
TRBV3-1,few,TRBJ2-6,CASSQDRTRVSSGANVLTF
TRBV20-1,-,-,CSARARGLYEQYF
TRBV5-1,-,TRBJ1-1,CASSLTGADEAFF
TRBV6-1,-,TRBJ1-1,CASSETLGTEAFF
TRBV20-1,few,TRBJ2-7,CSADPRTGRSYEQYF
TRBV20-1,-,TRBJ2-7,CSARDRPGFPAYEQYF
TRBV4-1,-,TRBJ2-3,CASSQPGTSRGGDTQYF
TRBV10-3,few,TRBJ2-1,CAISEMMYEQFF
TRBV4-1,-,TRBJ2-3,CASSQEGFASTDTQYF
TRBV29-1,-,TRBJ2-1,CSVGSLYNEQFF
TRBV5-1,-,TRBJ2-5,CASSLSGGVSETQYF
TRBV2,-,TRBJ2-1,CASSKDRASYNEQFF
TRBV14,-,TRBJ2-1,CASSQRLAGGPQNEQFF
TRBV12-3/TRBV12-4,-,TRBJ2-5,CASSFTRNQETQYF
TRBV6-5,-,TRBJ2-1,CASSYQAGVDNEQFF